These 21 T cell receptor beta chains were all obtained from the same sample, sequenced in a study of OX40 agonist ivuxolimab in advanced cancers. Data came from immunoSEQ multiplex PCR; TCRdb stores just in-frame clones and leaves some out. The sample holds approximately 44,000 clones, 70% to 85% seen once. Here the sequenced sample was CD4+ or CD8+ T cells sorted from blood, taken in a trial of the OX40 agonist ivuxolimab. The receptors shown here come from an adult with an advanced solid tumor such as melanoma, head and neck, liver or kidney cancer.

The gene calls are TRBV7-2 and TRBJ2-3; 11 bases are a match to TRBD2. Germline-derived CDR1 and CDR2 are SGHTA and FQGNSA. The CDR3 sequence is 15 residues long. The ends lost 0 bases at V and 10 bases at J; junction bases unmatched: 6. The DNA for the CDR3 is TGTGCCAGCAGCTTAGCGGGTGATAGCGGGAGGGCGCAGTATTTT. Protein: CASSLAGDSGRAQYF. The full variable domain, its missing parts supplied by reference TRBV7-2 and TRBJ2-3, is GAGVSQSPSNKVTEKGKDVELRCDPISGHTALYWYRQSLGQGLEFLIYFQGNSAPDKSGLPSDRFSAERTGGSVSTLTIQRTQQEDSAVYLCASSLAGDSGRAQYFGPGTRLTVL.

The rearrangement links TRBV29-1 to TRBJ1-1; D not resolved. The CDR3 is 12 amino acids. CDR1 SQVTM and CDR2 ANQGSEA come from the germline V gene. The CDR3 nucleotides are TGCAGAGCCGATAACCGCGCCGGTGAAGCTTTCTTT. It codes for CRADNRAGEAFF.

This rearrangement joins TRBV10-3 to TRBJ2-7; D tentatively reads TRBD1 or TRBD2 (5 bases each). The CDR3 spans 13 residues. Trimming removed 8 bases at V and 6 bases at J, with 17 bases between. CDR1 ENHRY and CDR2 SYGVKD come from the germline V gene. The CDR3 loop is CAIGDPARSEQYF. CDR3 sequence (DNA): TGTGCCATCGGGGACCCGGCGCGGTCCGAGCAGTACTTC.

The chain combines TRBV6-5 with TRBJ2-1; TRBD2 agrees at 7 bases. CDR3 length equals 15 residues. Germline lookup yields CDR1 MNHEY and CDR2 SVGAGI. Trimming at V came to 6 bases and at J to 4 bases, leaving 9 bases not matched to a gene. CDR3 DNA sequence: TGTGCCAGCAGCGCTTCTAGCGGAGGGTACAATGAGCAGTTCTTC. It translates to CASSASSGGYNEQFF.

This rearrangement joins TRBV5-5 to TRBJ1-2; the match to TRBD1 covers 10 bases. Germline trimming cut 4 bases from V and 7 bases from J; bases unmatched to any gene: 7. The germline gives CDR1 SGHKS, CDR2 YYEKEE (reference sequence). The CDR3 totals 14 residues. The CDR3 bases are TGTGCCAGCAGCCCGCCGGGACAGGGGTTTGGCTACACCTTC. Protein: CASSPPGQGFGYTF.

The chain couples TRBV27 to TRBJ2-1, with D possibly called TRBD1 or TRBD2 (6 bases each). Looked up from germline, CDR1 is MNHEY and CDR2 is SMNVEV (reference sequence). The CDR3 is 16 residues long. The V gene lost 8 bases and the J gene lost 10 bases, with 27 bases spanning the gap. CDR3 sequence (DNA): TGTGCCAGCGGTATCACCGGGACTGGGGGGCGTGGGGAGCAGTTCTTC. Protein: CASGITGTGGRGEQFF.

The chain uses TRBV10-1 and TRBJ2-4; possibly TRBD2 for D (5 bases). This CDR3 comprises 15 residues. Germline V lookup: CDR1 WNHNN, CDR2 SYGVQD (reference sequence). V was clipped by 6 bases and J by 7 bases, with 19 bases between them. The CDR3 sequence: CASREDLWGSNIQYF. DNA for the CDR3: TGCGCCAGCAGGGAGGATTTGTGGGGATCGAACATTCAGTACTTC.

V and J are TRBV19 and TRBJ1-2; TRBD1 is a possible D gene (5 bases). V was trimmed by 3 bases and J by 8 bases, leaving 10 bases between them. The CDR3 is made up of 12 amino acids. In germline, CDR1 is LNHDA, CDR2 SQIVND (reference sequence). This CDR3 reads CASSIREMGYTF. As DNA, the CDR3 is TGTGCCAGTAGTATCAGGGAGATGGGCTACACCTTC.

The chain employs TRBV7-9 and TRBJ1-5; 7 bases are shared with TRBD1. Germline CDR1 SEHNR, CDR2 FQNEAQ (reference sequence). The CDR3 length is 14 residues. V trimming: 4 bases; J trimming: 5 bases; junction bases outside the gene matches: 5. The CDR3 DNA reads TGTGCCAGCAGCTCAACAGGGGTCTATCAGCCCCAGCATTTT. Encoded protein: CASSSTGVYQPQHF. Supplemented by reference TRBV7-9 and TRBJ1-5, the full variable domain reads DTGVSQNPRHKITKRGQNVTFRCDPISEHNRLYWYRQTLGQGPEFLTYFQNEAQLEKSRLLSDRFSAERPKGSFSTLEIQRTEQGDSAMYLCASSSTGVYQPQHFGDGTRLSIL.

J is TRBJ2-2 and V is TRBV7-9, with 8 bases that match TRBD1. CDR1 is SEHNR and CDR2 is FQNEAQ in the germline V gene (reference sequence). Trimming cost V 5 bases and J 8 bases; bases outside gene matches: 7. The CDR3 consists of 14 residues. CDR3 loop: CASSKGQGEGELFF. The CDR3 DNA sequence: TGTGCCAGCAGCAAAGGACAGGGCGAGGGGGAGCTGTTTTTT.

The chain links TRBV9 to TRBJ2-2; D unresolved. CDR3 length equals 13 residues. V lost 0 bases, J lost 5 bases, and 5 bases lay in between. Germline CDR1 is SGDLS and CDR2 is YYNGEE. The DNA for the CDR3 is TGTGCCAGCAGCGTAGCTACGACCGGGGAGCTGTTTTTT. Residues: CASSVATTGELFF. Full variable domain (missing parts from reference TRBV9 and TRBJ2-2): DSGVTQTPKHLITATGQRVTLRCSPRSGDLSVYWYQQSLDQGLQFLIQYYNGEERAKGNILERFSAQQFPDLHSELNLSSLELGDSALYFCASSVATTGELFFGEGSRLTVL.

J is TRBJ2-7 and V is TRBV27, with 7 positions matching TRBD1. CDR3 size: 13 residues. Germline V CDR1 and CDR2: MNHEY, SMNVEV (reference sequence). V lost 7 bases and J lost 3; bases outside the gene matches: 6. Here the CDR3 reads CASKETGLYEQYF. In nucleotides, the CDR3 is TGTGCCAGCAAAGAGACAGGGCTCTACGAGCAGTACTTC.

Only one count was recorded for this clone. This chain joins TRBV18 and TRBJ1-2; D gene uncertain. V lost 0 bases, J lost 0 bases, and 14 bases lay in between. The CDR3 is made up of 17 amino acids. The germline V gene has CDR1 KGHSH and CDR2 LQKENI. As DNA, the CDR3 is TGTGCCAGCTCACCACCTGGCCAGTACCGGACTAACTATGGCTACACCTTC. Residues: CASSPPGQYRTNYGYTF. Together with reference TRBV18 and TRBJ1-2, the CDR3 gives the full variable domain: NAGVMQNPRHLVRRRGQEARLRCSPMKGHSHVYWYRQLPEEGLKFMVYLQKENIIDESGMPKERFSAEFPKEGPSILRIQQVVRGDSAAYFCASSPPGQYRTNYGYTFGSGTRLTVV.

The chain recombines TRBV5-6 with TRBJ2-1; TRBD2 might be the D (7 bases). Per germline, CDR1 SGHDT and CDR2 YYEEEE. The CDR3 totals 17 residues. V lost 1 base, J lost 9 bases, and 23 bases lay in between. CDR3 sequence: CASSLLGGADGRGEQFF. The CDR3 coding sequence is TGTGCCAGCAGCTTGTTGGGGGGGGCCGATGGTCGGGGTGAGCAGTTCTTC.

This clone was found a few times. The CDR3 sequence is CAWGPQSGGYTF. CDR3 nucleotides: TGTGCCTGGGGGCCACAGTCAGGTGGCTACACCTTC. This chain links TRBV30 with TRBJ1-2; D remains ambiguous. CDR1 and CDR2 from the germline V gene are GTSNPN and SVGIG (reference sequence). CDR3 length equals 12 residues. The V gene lost 5 bases and the J gene lost 7 bases, with 14 bases spanning the gap.

This clone showed up just once. The J gene is TRBJ2-2, the V gene TRBV7-9; D might be TRBD1 or TRBD2, each matching 6 bases. Germline-derived CDR1 and CDR2 are SEHNR and FQNEAQ (reference sequence). There are 14 residues in the CDR3. V lost 5 bases and J 7 bases, leaving 14 bases between the germline ends. The CDR3 DNA is TGTGCCAGCAGCCCTCGGGGGCAGGGCGGGGAGCTGTTTTTT. Translation gives CASSPRGQGGELFF.

The rearrangement links TRBV7-9 to TRBJ2-3; D might be TRBD2 (5 bases). CDR1 and CDR2 (germline): SEHNR, FQNEAQ (reference sequence). The germline V and J ends were trimmed by 2 bases and 0 bases, with 9 bases remaining between them. CDR3 length: 15 residues. CDR3 sequence reads: CASSLQRPSTDTQYF. CDR3 nucleotide sequence: TGTGCCAGCAGCTTACAGCGGCCCAGCACAGATACGCAGTATTTT.

J is TRBJ2-5 and V is TRBV5-4; maybe TRBD2 (5 bases). Germline values: CDR1 SGHNT, CDR2 YYREEE (reference sequence). Trimming cost V 0 bases and J 3 bases, with 9 bases left between them. The CDR3 runs 14 residues. The CDR3 nucleotides read TGTGCCAGCAGCTTGGCGGGAACAAAAGAGACCCAGTACTTC. This gives the protein CASSLAGTKETQYF. The whole variable domain, remainder taken from reference TRBV5-4 and TRBJ2-5, is ETGVTQSPTHLIKTRGQQVTLRCSSQSGHNTVSWYQQALGQGPQFIFQYYREEENGRGNFPPRFSGLQFPNYSSELNVNALELDDSALYLCASSLAGTKETQYFGPGTRLLVL.

The V gene is TRBV27, the J gene TRBJ1-6, with D possibly being TRBD1 (5 bases). CDR1 is MNHEY, CDR2 SMNVEV, per germline (reference sequence). CDR3 length: 14 amino acids. The V end was cut by 1 base, the J end by 7 bases, with 8 bases between. The CDR3 reads CASSLLRGNSPLHF. The CDR3 DNA reads as TGTGCCAGCAGTTTATTAAGGGGCAATTCACCCCTCCACTTT.

The J gene is TRBJ1-1, the V gene TRBV11-2; TRBD1 aligns across 11 bases. Germline-derived CDR1 and CDR2 are SGHAT and FQNNGV. V shed 8 bases, J shed 5 bases, and the junction held 7 bases outside the gene matches. There are 14 residues in the CDR3. The CDR3 loop reads CASHMDRGQTEAFF. For the CDR3, the DNA is TGTGCCAGCCATATGGACAGGGGGCAAACTGAAGCTTTCTTT.

This chain joins TRBV10-3 and TRBJ1-2; the D gene is possibly TRBD1 (5 bases). This CDR3 has 13 amino acids. The V gene lost 7 bases and the J gene lost 4 bases, with 13 bases spanning the gap. The germline V gene encodes CDR1 ENHRY and CDR2 SYGVKD. The CDR3 is CAITQGKGYGYTF. The CDR3 DNA reads as TGTGCCATCACCCAGGGTAAGGGCTATGGCTACACCTTC.